Listed here is a single T cell receptor (beta chain). It lacks a known antigen. Per-base qualities were not stored, and no clone one base away is much larger. These data come from a study of shared clonotypes between healthy human individuals (dated by TCRdb to 2018 to 2020). General notes on the study: A few men and two women, aged 18 to 49 years, made up the cohort. For each donor, CD4 naive and CD4 memory were each given three plates, CD8 naive was given two plates, and CD8 memory was given one plate. Blood TCR repertoires of five healthy adults were deeply sequenced to estimate repertoire size and the extent of clonotype sharing between individuals. To increase sequencing depth and limit assay-specific biases, different laboratories used diverse techniques to prepare libraries and sequence TCR repertoires. Leukapheresis yielded between about 0.9 and 9 billion PBMCs per donor.

The research as a whole found: Sampling was restricted to blood, and TCR repertoires in tissues likely differ from the TCR repertoires found in blood. Incomplete sequencing was indicated by rarefaction of sorted-subset datasets, despite the large sequencing depth. Higher generation probabilities were observed for clonotypes shared by all four sorted-subset donors than for non-shared clonotypes. Across a few donors, approximately 4.6% of naive CD4, approximately 3.6% of naive CD8, 2% to 2.5% of memory CD4, and approximately 0.4% of memory CD8 clonotypes were shared. Naive subsets generally had larger estimated clonotype richness than memory subsets. Pairwise subsampling led to the expectation that sequencing depth would affect the degree of clonotype sharing among donors. The small number of donors limited the genetic and exposure-history diversity represented.

Using the deep immunoSEQ assay, multiplex PCR amplified TCR CDR3 regions from genomic DNA. For each cell subset, the extracted genomic DNA was distributed evenly across all wells of several immunoSEQ 96-well plates, and each plate served as one replicate. For sorted subsets, 200 ng of genomic DNA, equivalent to 30,000 or so T cell genomes, went into each replicate PCR. The purified libraries were quantified using a Qubit 3.0 fluorometer, sized with a Bioanalyzer 2100, and then quantified again using the KAPA Library Quantification kit. A separate single-read 150-cycle Illumina NextSeq 550 flow cell was used to sequence each immunoSEQ 96-well plate. Processing in the source paper ran as follows. Because the immunoSEQ output held only junctional sequences and lacked quality scores, the filtering could not match the filtering applied to full-length reads. Sequences were annotated with PyIR, a Python wrapper for IgBLAST v1.9, using IMGT germline references to assign V/J genes and CDR3. Reads were filtered out if the reads had weak V/J assignments (E-value above 1e-6), no CDR3, stop codons, out-of-frame junctions, or ambiguous translated residues. A V3J clonotype was defined by an identical inferred V gene, J gene, and CDR3 amino acid sequence. Percentage overlap between repertoires was computed as shared unique clonotypes divided by the size of the smaller repertoire. Richness of each repertoire was evaluated using RTK rarefaction, the Chao1 estimator, and Recon v2.1 estimates of unobserved clonotypes. Generation probabilities were computed with OLGA for all TCRbeta clonotypes obtained by the gDNA method from several donors. Imported from immuneACCESS, the table was reduced by TCRdb to in-frame sequences with V and J called. These copies leave out some clones; in studies compared against another copy, an unresolved V gene accounts for under half, and the cause of the remainder is not known. The D gene and trimming were derived from the DNA, and the V and J assignments and clone size from that table. The sample has some 500,000 clones on record, 90% to 97% of them singletons. Together, the top ten hold 0.055% to 0.075% of the sample.

According to the germline V gene, CDR1 reads SGHTS and CDR2 reads YDEGEE. The CDR3 covers 16 residues, taking in both the cysteine and the phenylalanine. Only the CDR3 region is kept as DNA, spanning 48 bases read in frame from base 1. V lost 0 bases and J lost 5 bases, and the count of bases not matched to a germline gene is 6. Healthy HIV-negative adults with no recently reported acute infections or vaccinations were included as donors. Only Caucasian adults living in Nashville, Tennessee, USA were represented among the donors. CD4+ T cells were enriched by magnetic negative selection; naive cells were then positively selected on CD45RA, and the negative fraction formed the memory subset. Blood was collected by leukapheresis, and PBMCs were isolated by Ficoll-Histopaque density gradient centrifugation and then cryopreserved in liquid nitrogen vapor phase. Analytical flow cytometry was used to check the purity and quantity of every magnetically sorted T cell population. Genomic DNA was isolated from every sorted fraction and measured by UV absorbance on a Nanodrop 2000c.

The source is a woman aged 25 to 39 in good health. The sample comprised naive CD4+ T cells sorted from blood. The cell subset or site label, read with the paper, signifies: CD45RA+ positively selected. The chain is assembled from TRBV5-8 and TRBJ2-7, and 12 junctional nucleotides match TRBD2. The CDR3 protein: CASSLDLAGGVNEQYF. At the DNA level, the sequence is TGTGCCAGCAGCTTGGATCTAGCGGGAGGGGTCAACGAGCAGTACTTC.